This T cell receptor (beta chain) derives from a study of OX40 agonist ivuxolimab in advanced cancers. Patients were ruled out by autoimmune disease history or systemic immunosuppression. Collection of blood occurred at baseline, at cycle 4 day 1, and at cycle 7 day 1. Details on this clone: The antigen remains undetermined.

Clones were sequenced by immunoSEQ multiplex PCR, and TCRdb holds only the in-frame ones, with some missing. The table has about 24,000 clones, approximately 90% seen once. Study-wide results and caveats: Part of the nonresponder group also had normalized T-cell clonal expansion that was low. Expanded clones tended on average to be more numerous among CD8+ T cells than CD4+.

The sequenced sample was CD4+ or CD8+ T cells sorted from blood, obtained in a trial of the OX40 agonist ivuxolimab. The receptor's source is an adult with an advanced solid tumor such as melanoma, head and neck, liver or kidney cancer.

As DNA, the CDR3 is TGCGCCAGCAGCCGACAGGGTACTGACGAGCAGTACTTC. It yields the protein CASSRQGTDEQYF. The chain has TRBV5-1 and TRBJ2-7, with TRBD1 matching over 7 bases. CDR1 and CDR2 from the germline V gene are SGHRS and YFSETQ. V shed 4 bases, J shed 5 bases, and the junction held 6 bases outside the gene matches. CDR3 size: 13 residues.